Shown below are 8 T cell receptor beta chains from a single sample sequenced in a study of cytotoxic CD8 clonotypes in ibrutinib-treated CLL. Clones were sequenced by immunoSEQ multiplex PCR, and TCRdb holds only the in-frame ones, with some missing. The repertoire consists of about 140,000 clones, with approximately 80% occurring once and the leading ten covering less than 9%. Here the sequenced sample was PBMCs, taken after 36 months of ibrutinib treatment. These receptors originate from a human donor with chronic lymphocytic leukemia.

This clone came up once. The J gene is TRBJ1-2, the V gene TRBV6-5; TRBD1 matches 10 bases. Trimming cost V 6 bases and J 8 bases; bases outside gene matches: 12. Germline V gene data show CDR1 as MNHEY and CDR2 as SVGAGI. The CDR3 contains 15 residues. CDR3 nucleotides: TGTGCCAGCAGCTATTTGACAGGGGGCAACGAGGGCTACACCTTC. It yields the protein CASSYLTGGNEGYTF.

CDR3 in amino acids: CASSQDTVSNEKLFF. The CDR3 bases are TGCGCCAGCAGCCAGGACACCGTGTCTAATGAAAAACTGTTTTTT. The V call is TRBV5-1, the J call TRBJ1-4; perhaps TRBD1 as D (5 bases). The length of the CDR3 is 15 residues. Germline loops: CDR1 SGHRS, CDR2 YFSETQ. V was cut by 4 bases and J by 3 bases, with 13 bases left in between.

This rearrangement joins TRBV11-2 to TRBJ2-2; tentative D call: TRBD2 (6 bases). The germline V gene has CDR1 SGHAT and CDR2 FQNNGV. Trimming removed 5 bases from V and 9 bases from J, with 19 bases in between. The CDR3 is made up of 15 amino acids. CDR3 DNA sequence: TGTGCCAGCAGCCCCCGGACGGTTACTAGCTGGGAGCTGTTTTTT. Its translation: CASSPRTVTSWELFF.

This clone was seen once. The chain is built from TRBV5-1 and TRBJ1-2, with 8 bases that match TRBD1. The CDR3 totals 14 residues. With V trimmed by 4 bases and J by 3 bases, 5 bases remained unmatched. The V gene's germline CDR1 is SGHRS and CDR2 YFSETQ. This CDR3 is CASSNQGADYGYTF. The CDR3 DNA sequence: TGCGCCAGCAGCAATCAGGGGGCGGACTATGGCTACACCTTC.

The rearrangement links TRBV15 to TRBJ1-5; D uncertain. The V gene lost 5 bases and the J gene lost 2 bases, with 13 bases spanning the gap. This CDR3 comprises 15 residues. Germline V gene sequence: CDR1 LNHNV, CDR2 YYDKDF (reference sequence). In DNA, the CDR3 is TGTGCCACCAGCGTCTACCGGGGAGGCAATCAGCCCCAGCATTTT. It specifies CATSVYRGGNQPQHF.

V gene TRBV7-9 combines with J gene TRBJ2-7, with TRBD1 identical over 9 bases. V trimming: 6 bases; J trimming: 4 bases; junction bases outside the gene matches: 7. Germline CDR1 SEHNR, CDR2 FQNEAQ (reference sequence). The CDR3 has 14 residues. The CDR3 reads CASRTGTGSYEQYF. DNA for the CDR3: TGTGCCAGCAGGACCGGGACAGGGAGTTACGAGCAGTACTTC.

The chain carries TRBV5-5 and TRBJ2-5, with D perhaps matching TRBD2 (6 bases). Per germline, CDR1 SGHKS and CDR2 YYEKEE (reference sequence). V lost 2 bases and J 4 bases, leaving 9 bases between the germline ends. The CDR3 sequence is 13 residues long. CDR3 DNA: TGTGCCAGCAGCTTCCGGGGGACAGAGACCCAGTACTTC. Protein product: CASSFRGTETQYF.

This clone was picked up a small number of times. V usage is TRBV9 and J usage is TRBJ2-2, with TRBD1 matching 7 bases. Germline V gene lookup returns CDR1 SGDLS and CDR2 YYNGEE. With 4 bases clipped from V and 3 bases from J, the junction kept 3 bases outside the gene matches. The CDR3 is 14 amino acids. As DNA, the CDR3 is TGTGCCAGCAGCTCGGGACAGTACACCGGGGAGCTGTTTTTT. It yields the protein CASSSGQYTGELFF.